These T cell receptor beta chains were read from a single sample in a study of identical twins. TCRdb reanalysed the 5' RACE reads using MiXCR and keeps one entry per CDR3 protein. Among 350,000 to 500,000 distinct CDR3 sequences listed, about 18% were seen once. The source material was naive T cells sorted from blood. These receptors all stem from a man aged 50 to 59 in good health. Both conserved end residues are part of each CDR3. Each record gives: D gene, J gene, clone size, V gene, CDR3 protein, CDR3 DNA. The D gene is left open where the match is weak. The size entry is marked missing in some rows and otherwise reads once, few, many or a size class.

d_call: -
j_call: TRBJ1-2
clone_size: few
v_call: TRBV10-3
cdr3_aa: CAMKGTLVDGYTF
cdr3_nt: TGTGCCATGAAGGGGACACTGGTGGATGGCTACACCTTC

d_call: -
j_call: TRBJ2-5
clone_size: -
v_call: TRBV5-1
cdr3_aa: CASSLRTGRGETQYF
cdr3_nt: TGCGCCAGCAGCTTACGGACAGGGAGGGGAGAGACCCAGTACTTC

d_call: TRBD1
j_call: TRBJ1-4
clone_size: few
v_call: TRBV4-3
cdr3_aa: CASSHPGTDREITNEKLFF
cdr3_nt: TGCGCCAGCAGCCACCCGGGGACAGATCGGGAAATAACTAATGAAAAACTGTTTTTT

d_call: TRBD1
j_call: TRBJ1-2
clone_size: -
v_call: TRBV5-6
cdr3_aa: CASSFPETTGEIGGYTF
cdr3_nt: TGTGCCAGCAGCTTTCCCGAGACGACAGGGGAGATTGGTGGCTACACCTTC

d_call: -
j_call: TRBJ2-3
clone_size: -
v_call: TRBV20-1
cdr3_aa: CSARDLKGGTDTQYF
cdr3_nt: TGCAGTGCTAGAGATTTAAAGGGGGGCACAGATACGCAGTATTTT

d_call: -
j_call: TRBJ1-6
clone_size: few
v_call: TRBV4-3
cdr3_aa: CASSQAVRDSPLHF
cdr3_nt: TGCGCCAGCAGCCAAGCTGTCAGGGACTCACCCCTCCACTTT

d_call: TRBD1
j_call: TRBJ2-1
clone_size: few
v_call: TRBV6-2/TRBV6-3
cdr3_aa: CASGPYRGYNEQFF
cdr3_nt: TGTGCCAGCGGACCCTACAGGGGCTACAATGAGCAGTTCTTC

d_call: TRBD1
j_call: TRBJ2-7
clone_size: -
v_call: TRBV29-1
cdr3_aa: CSVAGGPPYEQYF
cdr3_nt: TGCAGCGTTGCAGGGGGCCCTCCCTACGAGCAGTACTTC

d_call: -
j_call: TRBJ2-5
clone_size: many
v_call: TRBV29-1
cdr3_aa: CSVEKSQETQYF
cdr3_nt: TGCAGCGTTGAGAAGTCCCAAGAGACCCAGTACTTC

d_call: -
j_call: TRBJ1-5
clone_size: -
v_call: TRBV4-1
cdr3_aa: CASSQRRGAGGSNQPQHF
cdr3_nt: TGCGCCAGCAGCCAACGTCGCGGGGCGGGAGGAAGCAATCAGCCCCAGCATTTT

d_call: -
j_call: TRBJ2-5
clone_size: few
v_call: TRBV29-1
cdr3_aa: CSLRSDWETQYF
cdr3_nt: TGCAGCCTTAGGTCGGACTGGGAGACCCAGTACTTC

d_call: -
j_call: TRBJ2-3
clone_size: -
v_call: TRBV20-1
cdr3_aa: CSARRESTDTQYF
cdr3_nt: TGCAGTGCTAGACGGGAAAGCACAGATACGCAGTATTTT

d_call: TRBD2
j_call: TRBJ2-3
clone_size: many
v_call: TRBV12-3/TRBV12-4
cdr3_aa: CASSFGLRLAGEDWSDF
cdr3_nt: TGTGCCAGCAGTTTTGGTCTTCGTCTAGCGGGGGAGGATTGGTCTGATTTT

d_call: TRBD1
j_call: TRBJ2-3
clone_size: few
v_call: TRBV5-6
cdr3_aa: CASSLPSGQASTDTQYF
cdr3_nt: TGTGCCAGCAGCCTCCCCTCGGGACAGGCAAGCACAGATACGCAGTATTTT

d_call: -
j_call: TRBJ1-6
clone_size: few
v_call: TRBV6-5
cdr3_aa: CASSYLDSSPLHF
cdr3_nt: TGTGCCAGCAGTTACTTGGACTCTTCACCCCTCCACTTT

d_call: -
j_call: TRBJ1-3
clone_size: -
v_call: TRBV10-3
cdr3_aa: CAISESTGGSGNTIYF
cdr3_nt: TGTGCCATCAGTGAGTCGACGGGTGGCTCTGGAAACACCATATATTTT

d_call: -
j_call: TRBJ2-7
clone_size: -
v_call: TRBV27
cdr3_aa: CASSPIGQGGLYELYF
cdr3_nt: TGTGCCAGCAGTCCAATCGGCCAGGGGGGGTTATACGAGCTGTACTTC

d_call: -
j_call: TRBJ2-1
clone_size: -
v_call: TRBV10-3
cdr3_aa: CAISGSDLSLGEQFF
cdr3_nt: TGTGCCATCAGTGGGTCGGACCTCAGTCTGGGCGAGCAGTTCTTC